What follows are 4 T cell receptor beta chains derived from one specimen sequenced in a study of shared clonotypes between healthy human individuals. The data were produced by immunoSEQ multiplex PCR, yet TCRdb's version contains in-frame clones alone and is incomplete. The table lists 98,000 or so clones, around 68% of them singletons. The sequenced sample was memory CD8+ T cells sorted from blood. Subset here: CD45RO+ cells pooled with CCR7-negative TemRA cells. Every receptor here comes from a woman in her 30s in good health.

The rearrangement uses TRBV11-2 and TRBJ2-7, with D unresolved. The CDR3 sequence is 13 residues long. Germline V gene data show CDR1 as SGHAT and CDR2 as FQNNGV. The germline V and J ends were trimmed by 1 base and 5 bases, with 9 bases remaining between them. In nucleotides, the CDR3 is TGTGCCAGCAGCTTAGCTATGGGCAACGAGCAGTACTTC. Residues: CASSLAMGNEQYF.

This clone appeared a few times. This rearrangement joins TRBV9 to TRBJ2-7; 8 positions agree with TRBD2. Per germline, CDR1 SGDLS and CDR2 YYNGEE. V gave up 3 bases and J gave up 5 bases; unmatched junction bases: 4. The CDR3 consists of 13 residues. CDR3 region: CASSEGLENEQYF. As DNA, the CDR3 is TGTGCCAGCAGCGAGGGACTAGAAAACGAGCAGTACTTC.

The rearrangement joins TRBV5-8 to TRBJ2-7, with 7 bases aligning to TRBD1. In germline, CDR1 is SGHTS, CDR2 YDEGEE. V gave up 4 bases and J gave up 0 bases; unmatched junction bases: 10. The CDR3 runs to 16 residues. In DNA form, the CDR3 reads TGTGCCAGCAGCCCAATTTACCGGGACAGCTCCTACGAGCAGTACTTC. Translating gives CASSPIYRDSSYEQYF.

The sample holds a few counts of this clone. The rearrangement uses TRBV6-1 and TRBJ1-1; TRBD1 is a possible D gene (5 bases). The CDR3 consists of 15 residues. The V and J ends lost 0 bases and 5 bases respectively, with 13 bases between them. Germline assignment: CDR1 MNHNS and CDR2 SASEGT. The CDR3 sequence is CASSEAQEPDTEAFF. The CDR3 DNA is TGTGCCAGCAGTGAAGCACAGGAGCCAGATACTGAAGCTTTCTTT.